The clone carrying this T cell receptor beta chain appeared a few times. The data belong to a study of T cells in Graves' hyperthyroidism and ophthalmopathy. The source material, RNA transcripts, was used to amplify TCR beta CDR3 regions. In the first-round RT-PCR of the TCR CDR3, the HTBI primer set was used. TCRdb used MiXCR to reprocess the multiplex PCR reads, holding one entry per CDR3 protein. Of approximately 400,000 distinct CDR3 sequences detected, roughly 15% appear once; the ten largest clones hold roughly 21%. Material for sequencing was blood. The receptor was derived from a woman in her twenties or thirties with Graves' ophthalmopathy.

CDR3 region: CSARGGMYEQFF. CDR3 nucleotides: TGCAGTGCTAGAGGGGGGATGTATGAGCAGTTCTTC. The gene calls are TRBV20-1 and TRBJ2-1, with D perhaps assigned TRBD1 or TRBD2 (5 bases each). CDR1 and CDR2 from the germline V gene are DFQATT and SNEGSKA (reference sequence). V was shortened by 1 base and J by 8 bases, with 9 bases between the two germline ends. The CDR3 totals 12 residues.